Listed below are T cell receptor beta chains from one sample, sequenced in a study of T cells in Graves' hyperthyroidism and ophthalmopathy. TCRdb itself ran the multiplex PCR reads through MiXCR, one entry per CDR3 protein. The sample yields approximately 600,000 distinct CDR3 sequences, 20% to 25% seen once. The sequenced material came from blood. The receptors were gathered from a man aged 30-40 years with Graves' ophthalmopathy. Both conserved end residues are part of each CDR3. Each record gives: J gene, CDR3 length, V gene, D gene, clone size, CDR3 protein, CDR3 DNA. A D gene is named only where the DNA matches it firmly. Some rows have no size entry. The others give once, few or many, or a class for an expanded clone.

TRBJ1-2 16 TRBV19 . . CASSRNRDTGNYGYTF TGTGCCAGTAGTAGAAACCGGGACACCGGTAACTATGGCTACACCTTC
TRBJ1-5 15 TRBV28 TRBD1 . CASSFGGTDNQPQHF TGTGCCAGCAGTTTTGGCGGGACAGACAATCAGCCCCAGCATTTT
TRBJ1-5 13 TRBV5-1 . . CAGSEGPKSPQHF TGCGCCGGCAGCGAGGGACCGAAATCGCCCCAGCATTTT
TRBJ1-1 14 TRBV12-3/TRBV12-4 . many CASSFGGHNTEAFF TGTGCCAGCAGTTTCGGGGGACATAACACTGAAGCTTTCTTT
TRBJ2-2 15 TRBV19 . few CASSRTYRNTGELFF TGTGCCAGTAGCCGGACGTACAGGAACACCGGGGAGCTGTTTTTT
TRBJ2-5 20 TRBV5-1 TRBD2 few CASSTALAGGAPGVQETQYF TGCGCCAGCAGCACAGCTCTAGCGGGAGGAGCGCCAGGGGTCCAAGAGACCCAGTACTTC
TRBJ1-1 14 TRBV30 . many CAWRAPGMNTEAFF TGTGCCTGGAGGGCGCCGGGGATGAACACTGAAGCTTTCTTT
TRBJ2-6 16 TRBV6-2/TRBV6-3 . . CASRTIRSSGANVLTF TGTGCCAGCAGGACCATCAGAAGCTCTGGGGCCAACGTCCTGACTTTC
TRBJ2-1 18 TRBV24-1 TRBD2 . CATSDSTALAGLYNEQFF TGTGCCACCAGTGATTCTACCGCACTAGCGGGGCTCTACAATGAGCAGTTCTTC
TRBJ1-5 14 TRBV28 . few CASSEEDSNQPQHF TGTGCCAGCAGCGAGGAGGACAGCAATCAGCCCCAGCATTTT
TRBJ2-3 15 TRBV4-2 TRBD1 . CASSQDRQGGDTQYF TGTGCCAGCAGCCAAGATAGACAGGGTGGAGATACGCAGTATTTT
TRBJ1-2 14 TRBV29-1 . few CSVESPGHNYGYTF TGCAGCGTTGAATCTCCGGGACATAACTATGGCTACACCTTC
TRBJ2-1 14 TRBV11-2 . few CASSSPGHQGEQFF TGTGCCAGCAGCTCCCCGGGACACCAAGGTGAGCAGTTCTTC
TRBJ2-3 12 TRBV28 . . CASSQLQDTQYF TGTGCCAGCAGCCAATTACAGGATACGCAGTATTTT
TRBJ2-5 14 TRBV5-6 . few CASSLGDWQETQYF TGTGCCAGCAGCTTGGGGGACTGGCAAGAGACCCAGTACTTC
TRBJ2-2 13 TRBV19 . few CASSIRGAGELFF TGTGCCAGTAGTATTCGAGGAGCCGGGGAGCTGTTTTTT
TRBJ2-1 19 TRBV20-1 TRBD2 . CSAMPGTSGLLSSYNEQFF TGCAGTGCCATGCCCGGGACTAGCGGGTTGCTAAGCTCCTACAATGAGCAGTTCTTC
TRBJ2-5 13 TRBV10-3 . few CAISGTVEKTQYF TGTGCCATCAGTGGTACTGTGGAAAAGACCCAGTACTTC
TRBJ2-2 15 TRBV2 TRBD1 few CASSDPGGNAGELFF TGTGCCAGCAGTGACCCAGGGGGCAACGCCGGGGAGCTGTTTTTT
TRBJ2-7 12 TRBV11-1 . many CASSFRAYEQYF TGTGCCAGCAGCTTTCGTGCCTACGAGCAGTACTTC
TRBJ1-2 15 TRBV7-8 . . CASSQGRIANYGYTF TGTGCCAGCAGCCAGGGACGTATAGCTAACTATGGCTACACCTTC
TRBJ2-7 13 TRBV6-1 . many CASSVRDNYEQYF TGTGCCAGCAGTGTCAGGGACAACTACGAGCAGTACTTC
TRBJ2-4 20 TRBV27 . . CASSKLGNVLGGVNQDIQYF TGTGCCAGCAGTAAATTAGGGAACGTTTTGGGGGGAGTAAACCAGGACATTCAGTACTTC
TRBJ1-6 15 TRBV28 . few CASSVTGPHNSPLHF TGTGCCAGCAGTGTAACCGGGCCCCATAATTCACCCCTCCACTTT
TRBJ2-2 12 TRBV19 . . CASWNWAGELFF TGTGCCAGTTGGAATTGGGCCGGGGAGCTGTTTTTT
TRBJ2-7 15 TRBV28 . few CASSFVGDRPYEQYF TGTGCCAGCAGTTTCGTAGGAGACAGACCATACGAGCAGTACTTC
TRBJ2-3 15 TRBV27 . . CASSLGGNLADTQYF TGTGCCAGCAGTTTAGGGGGTAATCTCGCAGATACGCAGTATTTT
TRBJ1-4 14 TRBV13 . . CASSLVGVGEKLFF TGTGCCAGCAGCTTAGTAGGGGTAGGGGAAAAACTGTTTTTT
TRBJ2-7 15 TRBV2 . . CACSEEERVHYEQYF TGTGCCTGCAGTGAAGAAGAGCGGGTCCACTACGAGCAGTACTTC
TRBJ1-2 12 TRBV19 . few CASSIRDYGYTF TGTGCCAGTAGTATTCGTGACTATGGCTACACCTTC
TRBJ2-7 16 TRBV5-5 . . CASIPLGDSGSFEQYF TGTGCCAGCATCCCCCTAGGGGACAGCGGGAGCTTCGAGCAGTACTTC
TRBJ1-4 14 TRBV7-9 . few CASSRQAGDEKLFF TGTGCCAGCAGCCGACAGGCTGGGGATGAAAAACTGTTTTTT
TRBJ2-7 14 TRBV2 . . CASQPRPGSGEQYF TGTGCCAGCCAGCCTCGGCCAGGTTCCGGTGAGCAGTACTTC
TRBJ2-7 15 TRBV6-1 TRBD2 once CASGGFRAGEVEQYF TGTGCCAGCGGCGGGTTCAGAGCGGGAGAAGTCGAGCAGTACTTC
TRBJ1-4 12 TRBV20-1 TRBD1 . CSARTGGEKLFF TGCAGTGCGCGAACAGGGGGGGAAAAACTGTTTTTT
TRBJ2-3 16 TRBV11-2 TRBD1 . CASSHRQGHNTDTQYF TGTGCCAGCAGCCACAGACAGGGCCATAACACAGATACGCAGTATTTT
TRBJ2-7 17 TRBV27 . few CASRSRPRAKGSYEQYF TGTGCCAGCAGAAGTCGGCCTCGGGCCAAGGGATCCTACGAGCAGTACTTC
TRBJ2-5 16 TRBV6-1 . . CASLPSRVLQQETQYF TGTGCCAGCCTACCTTCCCGGGTTTTGCAGCAAGAGACCCAGTACTTC
TRBJ1-1 13 TRBV7-9 . medium-sized CASSLGVSTEAFF TGTGCCAGCAGCTTAGGAGTTTCAACCGAAGCTTTCTTT
TRBJ2-1 17 TRBV28 TRBD2 . CASSLSGGTSLYNEQFF TGTGCCAGCAGTTTGTCGGGGGGGACATCGCTCTACAATGAGCAGTTCTTC
TRBJ2-2 16 TRBV28 TRBD2 many CASSLVGGLSSGELFF TGTGCCAGCAGTTTGGTGGGAGGGCTCTCCAGCGGGGAGCTGTTTTTT